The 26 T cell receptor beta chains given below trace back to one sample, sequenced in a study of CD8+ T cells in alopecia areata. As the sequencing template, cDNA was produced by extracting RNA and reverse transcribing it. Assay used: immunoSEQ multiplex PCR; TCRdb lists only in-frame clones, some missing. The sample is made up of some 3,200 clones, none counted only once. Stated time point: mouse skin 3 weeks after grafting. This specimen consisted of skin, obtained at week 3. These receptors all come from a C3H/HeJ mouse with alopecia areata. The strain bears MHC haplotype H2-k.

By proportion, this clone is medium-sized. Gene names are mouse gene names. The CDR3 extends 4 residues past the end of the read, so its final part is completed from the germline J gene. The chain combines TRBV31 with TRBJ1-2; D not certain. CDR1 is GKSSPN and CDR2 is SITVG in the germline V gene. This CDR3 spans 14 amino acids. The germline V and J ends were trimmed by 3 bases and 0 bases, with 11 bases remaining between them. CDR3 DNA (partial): TGTGCCTGGAGCAAGACAAATGCAAACTCC. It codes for CAWSKTNANS. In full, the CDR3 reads CAWSKTNANSDYTF.

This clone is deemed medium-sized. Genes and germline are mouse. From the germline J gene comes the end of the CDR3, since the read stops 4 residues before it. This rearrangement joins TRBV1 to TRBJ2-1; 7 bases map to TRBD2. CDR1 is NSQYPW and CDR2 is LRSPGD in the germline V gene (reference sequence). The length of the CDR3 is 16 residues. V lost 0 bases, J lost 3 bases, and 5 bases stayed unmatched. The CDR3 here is CTCSAENWGFYAEQFF. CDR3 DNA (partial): TGCACCTGCAGTGCAGAAAACTGGGGTTTCTATGCT.

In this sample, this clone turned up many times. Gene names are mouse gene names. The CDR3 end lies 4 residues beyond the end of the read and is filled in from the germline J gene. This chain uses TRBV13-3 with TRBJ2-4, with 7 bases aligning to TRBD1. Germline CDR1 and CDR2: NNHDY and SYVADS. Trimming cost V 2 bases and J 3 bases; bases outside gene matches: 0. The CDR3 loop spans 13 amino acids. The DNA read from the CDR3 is TGTGCCAGCAGTGACAGGGGGCAAAAC. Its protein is CASSDRGQN. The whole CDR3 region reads CASSDRGQNTLYF.

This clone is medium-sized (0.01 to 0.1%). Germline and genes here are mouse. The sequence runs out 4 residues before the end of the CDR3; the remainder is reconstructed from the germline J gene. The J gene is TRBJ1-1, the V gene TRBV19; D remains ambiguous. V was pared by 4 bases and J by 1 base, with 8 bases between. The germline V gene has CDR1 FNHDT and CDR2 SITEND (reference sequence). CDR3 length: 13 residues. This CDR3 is CASSRLGNTEVFF. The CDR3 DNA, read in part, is TGTGCCAGCAGTCGTCTTGGGAACACA.

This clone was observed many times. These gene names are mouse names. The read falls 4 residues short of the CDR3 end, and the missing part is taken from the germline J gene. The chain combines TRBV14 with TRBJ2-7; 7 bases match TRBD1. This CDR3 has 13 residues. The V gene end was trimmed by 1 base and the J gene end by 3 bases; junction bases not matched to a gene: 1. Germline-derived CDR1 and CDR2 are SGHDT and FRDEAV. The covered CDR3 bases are TGTGCCAGCAGTTTCGCAGGGGGCTAT. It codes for CASSFAGGY. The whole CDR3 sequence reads CASSFAGGYEQYF.

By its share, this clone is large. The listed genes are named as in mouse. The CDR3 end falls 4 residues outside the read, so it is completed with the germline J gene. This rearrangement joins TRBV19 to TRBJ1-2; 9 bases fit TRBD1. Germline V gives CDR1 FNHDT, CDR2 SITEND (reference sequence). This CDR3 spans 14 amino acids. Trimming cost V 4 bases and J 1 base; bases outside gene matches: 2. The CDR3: CASSRDRVNSDYTF. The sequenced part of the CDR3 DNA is TGTGCCAGCAGTCGGGACAGGGTAAACTCC.

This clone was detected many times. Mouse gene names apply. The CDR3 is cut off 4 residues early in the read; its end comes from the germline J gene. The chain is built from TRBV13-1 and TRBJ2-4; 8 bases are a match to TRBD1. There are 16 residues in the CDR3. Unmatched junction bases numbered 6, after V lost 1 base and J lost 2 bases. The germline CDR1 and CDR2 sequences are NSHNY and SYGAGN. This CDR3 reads CASSDSAGGDQNTLYF. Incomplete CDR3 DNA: TGTGCCAGCAGTGATTCGGCAGGGGGCGATCAAAAC.

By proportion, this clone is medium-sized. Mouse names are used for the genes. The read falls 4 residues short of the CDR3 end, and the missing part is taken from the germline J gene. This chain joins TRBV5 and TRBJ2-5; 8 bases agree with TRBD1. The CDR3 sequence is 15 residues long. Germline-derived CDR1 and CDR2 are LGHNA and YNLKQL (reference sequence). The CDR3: CASSQEGRGPDTQYF. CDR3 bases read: TGTGCCAGCAGCCAAGAAGGCAGGGGGCCTGAC.

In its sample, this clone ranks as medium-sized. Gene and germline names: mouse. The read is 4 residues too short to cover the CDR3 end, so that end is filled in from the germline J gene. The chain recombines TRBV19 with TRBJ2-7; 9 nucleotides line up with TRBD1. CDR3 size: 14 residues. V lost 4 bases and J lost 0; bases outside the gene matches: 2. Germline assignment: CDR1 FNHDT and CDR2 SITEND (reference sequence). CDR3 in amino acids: CASSRQGDSYEQYF. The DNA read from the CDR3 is TGTGCCAGCAGTCGACAGGGGGACTCCTAT.

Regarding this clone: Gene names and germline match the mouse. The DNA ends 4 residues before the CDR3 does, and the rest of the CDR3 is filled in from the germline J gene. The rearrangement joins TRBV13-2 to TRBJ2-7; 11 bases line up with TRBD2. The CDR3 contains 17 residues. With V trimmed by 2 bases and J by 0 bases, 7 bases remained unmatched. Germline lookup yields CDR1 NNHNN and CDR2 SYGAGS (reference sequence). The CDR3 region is CASGDRDWGYSSYEQYF. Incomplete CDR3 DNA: TGTGCCAGCGGTGACCGGGACTGGGGGTACTCCTCCTAT.

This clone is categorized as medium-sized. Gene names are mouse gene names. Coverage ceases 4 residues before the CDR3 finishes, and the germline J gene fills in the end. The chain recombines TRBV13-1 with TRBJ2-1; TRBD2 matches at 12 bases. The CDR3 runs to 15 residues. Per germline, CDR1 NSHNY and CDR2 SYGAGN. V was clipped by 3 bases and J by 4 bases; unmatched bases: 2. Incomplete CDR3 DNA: TGTGCCAGCAGTGGGGGACTGGGGGGTTATGCT. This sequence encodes CASSGGLGGYA. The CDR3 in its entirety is CASSGGLGGYAEQFF.

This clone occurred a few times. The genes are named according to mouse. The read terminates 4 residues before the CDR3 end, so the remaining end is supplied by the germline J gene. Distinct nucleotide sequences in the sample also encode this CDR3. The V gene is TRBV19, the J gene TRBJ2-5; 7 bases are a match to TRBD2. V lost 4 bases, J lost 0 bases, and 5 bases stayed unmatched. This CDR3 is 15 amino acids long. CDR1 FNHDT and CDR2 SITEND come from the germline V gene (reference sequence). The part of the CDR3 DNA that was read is TGTGCCAGCAGTCGCGACTGGGTGAACCAAGAC. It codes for CASSRDWVNQD. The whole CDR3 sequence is CASSRDWVNQDTQYF. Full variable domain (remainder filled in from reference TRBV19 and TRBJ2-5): GGIITQTPKFLIGQEGQKLTLKCQQNFNHDTMYWYRQDSGKGLRLIYYSITENDLQKGDLSEGYDASREKKSSFSLTVTSAQKNEMAVFLCASSRDWVNQDTQYFGPGTRLLVL.

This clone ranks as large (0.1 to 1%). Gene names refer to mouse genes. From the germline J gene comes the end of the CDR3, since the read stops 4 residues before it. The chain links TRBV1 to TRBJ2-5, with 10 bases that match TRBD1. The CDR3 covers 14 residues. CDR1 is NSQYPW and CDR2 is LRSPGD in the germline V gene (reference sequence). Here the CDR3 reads CTCSAGDRGDTQYF. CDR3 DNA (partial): TGCACCTGCAGTGCAGGGGACAGGGGAGAC.

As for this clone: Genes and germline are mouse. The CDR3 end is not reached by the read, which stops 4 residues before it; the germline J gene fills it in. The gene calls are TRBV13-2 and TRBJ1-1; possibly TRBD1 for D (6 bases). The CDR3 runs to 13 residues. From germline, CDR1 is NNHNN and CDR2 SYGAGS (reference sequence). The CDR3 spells CASGETGQTEVFF. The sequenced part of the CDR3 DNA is TGTGCCAGCGGTGAAACCGGACAGACA.

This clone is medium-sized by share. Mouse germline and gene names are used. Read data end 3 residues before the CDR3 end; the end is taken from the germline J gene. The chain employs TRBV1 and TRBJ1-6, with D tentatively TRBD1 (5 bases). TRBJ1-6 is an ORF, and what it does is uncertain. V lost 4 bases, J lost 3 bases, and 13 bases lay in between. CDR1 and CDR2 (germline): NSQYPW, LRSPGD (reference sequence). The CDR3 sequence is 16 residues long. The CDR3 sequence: CTCSGGQGFYNSPLYF. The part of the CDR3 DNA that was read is TGCACCTGCAGTGGGGGTCAGGGATTCTATAATTCGCCC.

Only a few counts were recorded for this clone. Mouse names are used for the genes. The DNA read from the CDR3 is TGTGCCAGCAGTGATGGGACTGGGGGGGTGCCTGCT. Protein: CASSDGTGGVPA. From start to end, the CDR3 is CASSDGTGGVPAEQFF. The chain is built from TRBV13-3 and TRBJ2-1; 12 bases are a match to TRBD2. The DNA ends 4 residues before the CDR3 does, and the rest of the CDR3 is filled in from the germline J gene. Germline-derived CDR1 and CDR2 are NNHDY and SYVADS. The CDR3 extends over 16 amino acids. Trimming cost V 0 bases and J 6 bases; bases outside gene matches: 4.

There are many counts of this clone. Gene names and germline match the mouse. The part of the CDR3 DNA that was read is TGCACCTGCAGTGCAGAGGCAGGAAACACA. Amino acids: CTCSAEAGNT. The whole CDR3 sequence reads CTCSAEAGNTEVFF. The V gene is TRBV1, the J gene TRBJ1-1; D is unresolved. The read terminates 4 residues ahead of where the CDR3 ends, so the germline J gene completes it. Per germline, CDR1 NSQYPW and CDR2 LRSPGD (reference sequence). Deletions cut 0 bases from V and 1 base from J, with 6 bases between. This CDR3 comprises 14 residues.

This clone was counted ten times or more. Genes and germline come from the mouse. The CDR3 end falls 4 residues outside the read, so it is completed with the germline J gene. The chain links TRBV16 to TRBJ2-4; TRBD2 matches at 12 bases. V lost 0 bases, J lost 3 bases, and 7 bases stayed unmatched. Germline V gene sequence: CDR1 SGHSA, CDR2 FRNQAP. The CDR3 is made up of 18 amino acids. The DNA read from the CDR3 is TGTGCAAGCAGCTTAGACTACGACTGGGGGGGCGCGCAAAAC. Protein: CASSLDYDWGGAQN. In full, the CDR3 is CASSLDYDWGGAQNTLYF.

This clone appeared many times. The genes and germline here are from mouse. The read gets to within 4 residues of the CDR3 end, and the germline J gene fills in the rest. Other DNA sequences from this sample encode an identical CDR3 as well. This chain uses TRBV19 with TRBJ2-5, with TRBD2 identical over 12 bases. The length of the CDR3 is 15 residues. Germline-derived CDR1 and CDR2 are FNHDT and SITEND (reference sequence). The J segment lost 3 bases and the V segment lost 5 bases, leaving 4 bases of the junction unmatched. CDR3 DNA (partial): TGTGCCAGCAGACCGGGACTGGGGGGTCAAGAC. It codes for CASRPGLGGQD. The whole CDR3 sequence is CASRPGLGGQDTQYF. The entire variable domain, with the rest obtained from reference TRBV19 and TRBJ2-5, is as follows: GGIITQTPKFLIGQEGQKLTLKCQQNFNHDTMYWYRQDSGKGLRLIYYSITENDLQKGDLSEGYDASREKKSSFSLTVTSAQKNEMAVFLCASRPGLGGQDTQYFGPGTRLLVL.

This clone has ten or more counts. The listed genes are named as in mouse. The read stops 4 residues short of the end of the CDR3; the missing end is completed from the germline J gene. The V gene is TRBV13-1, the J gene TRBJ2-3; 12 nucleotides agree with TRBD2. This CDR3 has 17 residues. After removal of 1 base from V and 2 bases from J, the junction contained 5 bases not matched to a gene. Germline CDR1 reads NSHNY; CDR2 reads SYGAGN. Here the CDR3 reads CASSDRLGGRDAETLYF. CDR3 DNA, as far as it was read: TGTGCCAGCAGTGATCGACTGGGGGGGCGCGATGCAGAA.

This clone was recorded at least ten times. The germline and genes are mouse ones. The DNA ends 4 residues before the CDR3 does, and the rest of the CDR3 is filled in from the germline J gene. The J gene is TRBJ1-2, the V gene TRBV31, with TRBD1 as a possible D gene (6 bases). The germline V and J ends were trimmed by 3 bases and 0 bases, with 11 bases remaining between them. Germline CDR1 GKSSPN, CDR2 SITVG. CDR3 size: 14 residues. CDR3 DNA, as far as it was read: TGTGCCTGGAGCCGGGACAATGCAAACTCC. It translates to CAWSRDNANS. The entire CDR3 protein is CAWSRDNANSDYTF. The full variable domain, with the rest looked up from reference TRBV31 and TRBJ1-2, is AQTIHQWPVAEIKAVGSPLSLGCTIKGKSSPNLYWYWQATGGTLQQLFYSITVGQVESVVQLNLSASRPKDDQFILSTEKLLLSHSGFYLCAWSRDNANSDYTFGSGTRLLVI.

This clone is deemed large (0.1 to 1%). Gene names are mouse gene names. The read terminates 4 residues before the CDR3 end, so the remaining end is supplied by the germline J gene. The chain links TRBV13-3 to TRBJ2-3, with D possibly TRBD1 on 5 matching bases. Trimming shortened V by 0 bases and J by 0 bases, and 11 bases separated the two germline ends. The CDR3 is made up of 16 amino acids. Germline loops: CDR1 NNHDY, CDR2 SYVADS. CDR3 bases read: TGTGCCAGCAGTGATGCCGGCCAGGGTAGTGCAGAA. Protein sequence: CASSDAGQGSAE. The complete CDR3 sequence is CASSDAGQGSAETLYF.

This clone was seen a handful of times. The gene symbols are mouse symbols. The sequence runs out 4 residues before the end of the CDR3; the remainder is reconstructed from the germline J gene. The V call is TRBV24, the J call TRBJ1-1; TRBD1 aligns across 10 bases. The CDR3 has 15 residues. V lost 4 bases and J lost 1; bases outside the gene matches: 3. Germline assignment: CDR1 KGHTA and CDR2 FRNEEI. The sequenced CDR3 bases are TGTGCCAGCAGTCCCCGGGACAGGGGGAACACA. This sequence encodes CASSPRDRGNT. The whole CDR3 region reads CASSPRDRGNTEVFF.

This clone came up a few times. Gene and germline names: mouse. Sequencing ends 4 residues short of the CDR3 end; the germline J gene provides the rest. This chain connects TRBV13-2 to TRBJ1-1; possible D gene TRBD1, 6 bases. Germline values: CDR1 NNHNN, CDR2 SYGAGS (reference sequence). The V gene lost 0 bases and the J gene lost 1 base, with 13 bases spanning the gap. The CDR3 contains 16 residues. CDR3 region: CASGDAPQGGNTEVFF. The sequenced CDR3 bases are TGTGCCAGCGGTGATGCCCCACAGGGTGGAAACACA.

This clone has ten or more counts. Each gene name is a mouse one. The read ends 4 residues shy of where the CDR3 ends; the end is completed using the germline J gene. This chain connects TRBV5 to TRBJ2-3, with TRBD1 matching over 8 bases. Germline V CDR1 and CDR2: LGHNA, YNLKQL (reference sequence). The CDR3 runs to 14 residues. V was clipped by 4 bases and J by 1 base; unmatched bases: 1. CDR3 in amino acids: CASSRGQGAETLYF. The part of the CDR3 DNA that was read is TGTGCCAGCAGCCGGGGACAGGGTGCAGAA.

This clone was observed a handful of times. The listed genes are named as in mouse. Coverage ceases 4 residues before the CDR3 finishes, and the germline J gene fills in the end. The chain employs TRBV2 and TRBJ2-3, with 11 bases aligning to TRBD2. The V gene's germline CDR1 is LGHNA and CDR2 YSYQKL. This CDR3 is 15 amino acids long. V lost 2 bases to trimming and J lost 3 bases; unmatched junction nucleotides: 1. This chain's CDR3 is CASSQNWGGAETLYF. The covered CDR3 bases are TGTGCCAGCAGCCAAAACTGGGGGGGCGCAGAA.